A single sample is the source of the 28 T cell receptor beta chains below, sequenced in a study of T cells in localized non-small cell lung cancer. Libraries were prepared by immunoSEQ multiplex PCR; TCRdb keeps only in-frame clonotypes and omits some of them. The repertoire holds tens of thousands of clones, with 86% as singletons. Specimen: peripheral blood mononuclear cells, collected before any cancer treatment. The receptors originated from a male donor aged 60 or over with stage II lung adenocarcinoma.

The genes are TRBV5-1 and TRBJ1-3; D remains unclear. The CDR3 consists of 15 residues. The germline V gene encodes CDR1 SGHRS and CDR2 YFSETQ. V was clipped by 0 bases and J by 0 bases, with 7 bases between them. CDR3 DNA sequence: TGCGCCAGCAGCTTGGAGGCACTCTCTGGAAACACCATATATTTT. Translating gives CASSLEALSGNTIYF.

The rearrangement uses TRBV7-3 and TRBJ1-1, with 10 bases identical to TRBD1. The trim removed 3 bases at V and 11 bases at J, leaving 6 bases unmatched. This CDR3 contains 13 residues. Germline CDR1 reads SGHTA; CDR2 reads FQGTGA. CDR3 in amino acids: CASSFGTGETAFF. CDR3 nucleotides: TGTGCCAGCAGCTTTGGGACAGGGGAGACGGCTTTCTTT.

This clone came up once. This sequence joins TRBV2 and TRBJ1-2; 9 nucleotides align to TRBD1. Germline V lookup: CDR1 SNHLY, CDR2 FYNNEI. The V and J ends lost 4 bases and 8 bases, in that order; junction bases with no gene match: 8. CDR3 length: 14 amino acids. The CDR3, as DNA: TGTGCCAGCAGTGGTGCCACAGGGGGCAAAGGCTACACCTTC. Protein: CASSGATGGKGYTF.

The rearrangement joins TRBV14 to TRBJ2-2, with 8 bases aligning to TRBD1. The CDR3 extends over 15 amino acids. Germline assignment: CDR1 SGHDN and CDR2 FVKESK. V was pared by 4 bases and J by 7 bases, with 8 bases of the junction left unmatched. CDR3 protein: CASSPGTGIVGELFF. CDR3 DNA: TGTGCCAGCAGCCCCGGGACAGGAATAGTCGGGGAGCTGTTTTTT.

This sequence joins TRBV6-1 and TRBJ1-2, with TRBD1 as a possible D gene (5 bases). From germline, CDR1 is MNHNS and CDR2 SASEGT. V shed 3 bases and J shed 13 bases, with 15 bases lying between them. CDR3 length: 12 amino acids. Here the CDR3 reads CASSDPSRDLTF. CDR3 coding DNA: TGTGCCAGCAGTGATCCCTCCCGGGACCTCACCTTC.

The V gene is TRBV5-5, the J gene TRBJ1-4; TRBD1 is a possible D gene (5 bases). This CDR3 region has 16 residues. V was pared by 0 bases and J by 8 bases, with 17 bases between. Germline loops: CDR1 SGHKS, CDR2 YYEKEE (reference sequence). The CDR3 nucleotides are TGTGCCAGCAGCTTGGAGTGGGACTCGCGAGGGGAAAAACTGTTTTTT. Its translation is CASSLEWDSRGEKLFF.

The chain carries TRBV27 and TRBJ2-5, with TRBD1 matching 7 bases. Germline CDR1 reads MNHEY; CDR2 reads SMNVEV (reference sequence). After removal of 4 bases from V and 4 bases from J, the junction contained 15 bases not matched to a gene. The CDR3 covers 17 residues. CDR3 nucleotide sequence: TGTGCCAGCAGTTCTGCCGGGACAGCCCATTCAGGAGAGACCCAGTACTTC. The encoded protein is CASSSAGTAHSGETQYF.

This clone was detected only once. The V call is TRBV14, the J call TRBJ2-2; 13 nucleotides align to TRBD2. Trimming took 5 bases from V and 7 from J; bases not matched to a gene: 10. Looked up from germline, CDR1 is SGHDN and CDR2 is FVKESK. The CDR3 extends over 17 amino acids. The CDR3 DNA follows: TGTGCCAGCAGCGCTTTCGGGACTAGCGGGACGGTCGGGGAGCTGTTTTTT. Amino acid sequence: CASSAFGTSGTVGELFF.

This clone has only a few counts. The genes are TRBV4-1 and TRBJ2-1; D may match TRBD1 or TRBD2 (5 bases each). The V gene's germline CDR1 is MGHRA and CDR2 YSYEKL. The CDR3 is made up of 15 amino acids. V dropped 2 bases and J dropped 3 bases, with 11 bases sitting between them. CDR3 sequence reads: CASSQPGTVYNEQFF. Here the CDR3 DNA reads TGCGCCAGCAGCCAACCCGGGACGGTCTACAATGAGCAGTTCTTC.

The chain employs TRBV30 and TRBJ2-7; D unresolved. CDR3 size: 11 residues. CDR1 and CDR2 from the germline V gene are GTSNPN and SVGIG (reference sequence). V lost 1 base and J 6 bases, leaving 7 bases between the germline ends. The CDR3 bases are TGTGCCTGGAGTGACCTCGTCGAGCAGTACTTC. This encodes CAWSDLVEQYF.

This clone was counted once. This chain links TRBV7-6 with TRBJ1-5, with D unclear. V was pared by 5 bases and J by 3 bases, with 17 bases between. The CDR3 totals 16 residues. CDR1 and CDR2 from the germline V gene are SGHVS and FNYEAQ. In DNA form, the CDR3 reads TGTGCCAGCAGCCTTCTCGGCGGACGAGACAATCAGCCCCAGCATTTT. Residues: CASSLLGGRDNQPQHF. Full variable domain (rest looked up from reference TRBV7-6 and TRBJ1-5): GAGVSQSPRYKVTKRGQDVALRCDPISGHVSLYWYRQALGQGPEFLTYFNYEAQQDKSGLPNDRFSAERPEGSISTLTIQRTEQRDSAMYRCASSLLGGRDNQPQHFGDGTRLSIL.

The chain employs TRBV11-2 and TRBJ2-3; 8 positions agree with TRBD2. V shed 2 bases, J shed 0 bases, and the junction held 4 bases outside the gene matches. Germline-derived CDR1 and CDR2 are SGHAT and FQNNGV. The CDR3 has 16 residues. The CDR3 region has the DNA TGTGCCAGCAGCTTACTAGCGGGCCAAAGCACAGATACGCAGTATTTT. It codes for CASSLLAGQSTDTQYF.

In this sample, this clone turned up once. The chain employs TRBV28 and TRBJ1-2; no clear D gene. Germline loops: CDR1 MDHEN, CDR2 SYDVKM. The V end was cut by 5 bases, the J end by 3 bases, with 16 bases between. The CDR3 runs to 15 residues. CDR3 residues: CASSPKLRGHYGYTF. The CDR3, as DNA: TGTGCCAGCAGTCCCAAACTACGGGGTCACTATGGCTACACCTTC.

The table lists this clone with a count of one. This chain links TRBV7-9 with TRBJ1-1, with no clear D. CDR1 SEHNR and CDR2 FQNEAQ come from the germline V gene (reference sequence). The CDR3 runs to 12 residues. With 7 bases removed from V and 8 bases from J, the gap between germline ends came to 14 bases. CDR3 in DNA: TGTGCCAGCACCCAAGAGCGGCGGGAAGCTTTCTTT. This translates into CASTQERREAFF.

This chain uses TRBV6-5 with TRBJ2-2; TRBD2 agrees at 8 bases. V was pared by 7 bases and J by 7 bases, with 11 bases of the junction left unmatched. The CDR3 length is 15 residues. CDR1 and CDR2 (germline): MNHEY, SVGAGI. This CDR3 reads CASTQREGQGGELFF. CDR3 coding DNA: TGTGCCAGCACTCAACGGGAGGGTCAGGGCGGGGAGCTGTTTTTT.

The chain has TRBV7-2 and TRBJ2-2, with D perhaps TRBD1 or TRBD2 (5 bases each). CDR1 is SGHTA and CDR2 is FQGNSA in the germline V gene. The CDR3 consists of 16 residues. V lost 5 bases, J lost 2 bases, and 15 bases lay in between. CDR3 residues: CASSLSGTINTGELFF. The DNA for the CDR3 is TGTGCCAGCAGCCTCTCCGGGACGATCAACACCGGGGAGCTGTTTTTT.

This sequence joins TRBV5-1 and TRBJ2-6; perhaps D is TRBD1 or TRBD2 (5 bases each). The CDR3 is made up of 17 amino acids. Trimming removed 4 bases from V and 0 bases from J, with 14 bases in between. Germline CDR1 reads SGHRS; CDR2 reads YFSETQ. The DNA of the CDR3 is TGCGCCAGCAGCGGGGGACCGAGAAGCTCTGGGGCCAACGTCCTGACTTTC. It codes for CASSGGPRSSGANVLTF.

The chain links TRBV29-1 to TRBJ1-4; 9 bases fit TRBD1. Looked up from germline, CDR1 is SQVTM and CDR2 is ANQGSEA. Germline trimming cut 5 bases from V and 6 bases from J; bases unmatched to any gene: 1. This CDR3 has 12 amino acids. The chain's CDR3 is CSVRTGDEKLFF. CDR3 nucleotides: TGCAGCGTTAGGACAGGGGATGAAAAACTGTTTTTT.

Here the CDR3 DNA reads TGTGCCTCAGCGGGACTAACCTACGAGCAGTACTTC. Translation gives CASAGLTYEQYF. The genes are TRBV12-5 and TRBJ2-7, with 7 bases matching TRBD2. CDR1 and CDR2 from the germline V gene are LGHNT and FRNRAP. The CDR3 is 12 amino acids. Variable domain in full (rest from reference TRBV12-5 and TRBJ2-7): DARVTQTPRHKVTEMGQEVTMRCQPILGHNTVFWYRQTMMQGLELLAYFRNRAPLDDSGMPKDRFSAEMPDATLATLKIQPSEPRDSAVYFCASAGLTYEQYFGPGTRLTVT.

CDR3 in amino acids: CASSQEGSKSRINEQFF. Written as DNA, the CDR3 is TGCGCCAGCAGCCAAGAGGGATCGAAATCTAGAATCAATGAGCAGTTCTTC. V gene TRBV4-1 combines with J gene TRBJ2-1; D not certain. The germline gives CDR1 MGHRA, CDR2 YSYEKL. The CDR3 sequence is 17 residues long. V was cut by 0 bases and J by 6 bases, with 18 bases left in between.

This chain connects TRBV7-2 to TRBJ2-4; D not resolved. The germline gives CDR1 SGHTA, CDR2 FQGNSA. V was shortened by 7 bases and J by 6 bases, with 13 bases between the two germline ends. The CDR3 is made up of 13 amino acids. The CDR3 DNA is TGTGCCAGCACCAAACCCCCTATAAACATTCAGTACTTC. Translated, it gives CASTKPPINIQYF.

This rearrangement joins TRBV7-2 to TRBJ1-3; D perhaps matches TRBD1 (6 bases). This CDR3 is 16 amino acids long. The germline CDR1 and CDR2 sequences are SGHTA and FQGNSA. V lost 1 base to trimming and J lost 0 bases, with 10 bases between them. CDR3 residues: CASSLGQVSSGNTIYF. The DNA of the CDR3 is TGTGCCAGCAGCTTAGGACAGGTTTCCTCTGGAAACACCATATATTTT.

This clone was counted once. The V and J genes are TRBV28 and TRBJ2-7; tentatively, D is TRBD2 (5 bases). From germline, CDR1 is MDHEN and CDR2 SYDVKM. CDR3 length: 13 amino acids. The germline V and J ends were trimmed by 3 bases and 7 bases, with 13 bases remaining between them. The CDR3 sequence is CASSLPGRGEQYF. DNA of the CDR3: TGTGCCAGCAGTTTGCCCGGTCGCGGGGAGCAGTACTTC. Looking up the rest from reference TRBV28 and TRBJ2-7 gives the full variable domain: DVKVTQSSRYLVKRTGEKVFLECVQDMDHENMFWYRQDPGLGLRLIYFSYDVKMKEKGDIPEGYSVSREKKERFSLILESASTNQTSMYLCASSLPGRGEQYFGPGTRLTVT.

The table lists this clone with a count of one. The chain employs TRBV11-3 and TRBJ2-2; no definite D call. CDR3 length: 15 amino acids. In germline, CDR1 is SGHNT, CDR2 YENEEA. The ends were cut back, 2 bases at V and 5 bases at J, with 12 bases in the middle. The CDR3 loop is CASSLIGGATGELFF. For the CDR3, the DNA is TGTGCCAGCAGCTTAATCGGCGGAGCGACCGGGGAGCTGTTTTTT.

The rearrangement links TRBV30 to TRBJ2-7; D may be TRBD1 (5 bases). This CDR3 is built from 12 residues. Germline V gene lookup returns CDR1 GTSNPN and CDR2 SVGIG (reference sequence). The V gene lost 7 bases and the J gene lost 12 bases, with 22 bases spanning the gap. CDR3 in DNA: TGTGCCTTCGGATTGGACACGGGTCGTCGGTACTTC. It specifies CAFGLDTGRRYF.

To note about this clone: At one end, the junction sequence differs from germline, possibly due to a read error. The chain is built from TRBV7-2 and TRBJ1-4, with D perhaps TRBD1 (5 bases). Germline assignment: CDR1 SGHTA and CDR2 FQGNSA. This CDR3 comprises 14 residues. DNA for the CDR3: TGTGCCTGCAGTAGGGAGGTGGGGGATGAAAAACTGTTTTTT. Translated: CACSREVGDEKLFF.

The rearrangement uses TRBV7-2 and TRBJ2-1; no clear D. Germline V CDR1 and CDR2: SGHTA, FQGNSA. This CDR3 is 11 amino acids long. V was cut by 6 bases and J by 4 bases, with 4 bases left in between. The CDR3 DNA is TGTGCCAGCAGACTGTACAATGAGCAGTTCTTC. As protein: CASRLYNEQFF.

The chain uses TRBV6-1 and TRBJ1-5; D unclear. V lost 8 bases and J 3 bases, leaving 14 bases between the germline ends. This CDR3 comprises 14 residues. Germline lookup yields CDR1 MNHNS and CDR2 SASEGT. CDR3 sequence (DNA): TGTGCCAGCCTCCCATACAGCCTCAATCAGCCCCAGCATTTT. Amino acid sequence: CASLPYSLNQPQHF.